This TCR beta chain is from a study of blood T cell repertoires in COVID-19 (dated by TCRdb to 2018 to 2021). Looking at the study overall: The collaborator samples originated in the United States, Italy and Spain and spanned the acute and convalescent phases of COVID-19. The material from the prospective study consisted of cDNA or gDNA derived from T cells, B-cell-depleted T cells, or PBMCs. Where available, HLA class I and class II types were obtained from metadata supplied by the sample provider rather than from assay-based typing. Samples came from the ongoing ImmuneRACE study (first 160 participants) plus 1,254 subjects from 6 global collaborators. The repertoires were released in a freely available public database intended as a resource for research on the immune response to SARS-CoV-2. The dataset comprised deeply sampled blood TCRbeta repertoires from subjects exposed to, actively infected with, or recovered from COVID-19. Sample metadata almost always included a de-identified subject ID, COVID-19 status, age in years and sex.

The CDR3 starts with the cysteine, ends with the phenylalanine, and has 13 residues. Just CDR3 DNA is preserved here, 39 bases in frame from base 1. Based on the germline V gene, the CDR1 and CDR2 sequences are SGHDT and YYEEEE. V is pared back by 1 base and J by 4 bases, with 8 bases lying between the germline termini. TCRbeta CDR3 regions were amplified from genomic DNA using the immunoSEQ Assay, a bias-controlled multiplex PCR. On the authors' methods: Nucleated cell counts per sample were estimated from amplification of reference gene primers within the assay. To quantify the absolute abundance of each unique TCRbeta CDR3 rearrangement, sequence reads were collapsed and filtered. For each sample, productive Simpson clonality was calculated as the square root of Simpson's diversity index over productive rearrangements. The immuneACCESS repertoire file appears here via TCRdb, limited to in-frame rearrangements. These files lack a portion of the clones; in checked studies, under half of the deficit traces to unresolved V genes, and the cause of the others is not known. V, J and clone size derive from that table, while D and trimming were established from the DNA sequence. In all, the sample holds 93,000 or so clones, and less than 90% of those were seen once. The ten most abundant clones make up about 6.3% of the sample.

Collaborating institutions collected whole blood in K2EDTA tubes following their own protocols. For TCRbeta analysis, collaborators shipped samples as frozen whole blood, isolated PBMCs, or DNA extracted from either of those sample types. With regard to this clone: No antigen is known for it. The sample holds no much larger clone one base away, and base qualities are not on file.

What the research found in general, with its limitations: The amount of clinical and demographic metadata varied by source and participant and was provided uncurated.

The sequence joins TRBV5-6 to TRBJ1-1; TRBD1 is a possible D gene, resting on 5 matching bases. Sequenced material: peripheral blood. The clonotype comes from a human donor in a cohort sampled during active COVID-19. The encoded CDR3 is CASSLRQFTEAFF. The bases are TGTGCCAGCAGCTTGCGACAGTTCACTGAAGCTTTCTTT. Supplemented by the reference TRBV5-6 and TRBJ1-1 proteins around the CDR3, the complete variable domain is DAGVTQSPTHLIKTRGQQVTLRCSPKSGHDTVSWYQQALGQGPQFIFQYYEEEERQRGNFPDRFSGHQFPNYSSELNVNALLLGDSALYLCASSLRQFTEAFFGQGTRLTVV.